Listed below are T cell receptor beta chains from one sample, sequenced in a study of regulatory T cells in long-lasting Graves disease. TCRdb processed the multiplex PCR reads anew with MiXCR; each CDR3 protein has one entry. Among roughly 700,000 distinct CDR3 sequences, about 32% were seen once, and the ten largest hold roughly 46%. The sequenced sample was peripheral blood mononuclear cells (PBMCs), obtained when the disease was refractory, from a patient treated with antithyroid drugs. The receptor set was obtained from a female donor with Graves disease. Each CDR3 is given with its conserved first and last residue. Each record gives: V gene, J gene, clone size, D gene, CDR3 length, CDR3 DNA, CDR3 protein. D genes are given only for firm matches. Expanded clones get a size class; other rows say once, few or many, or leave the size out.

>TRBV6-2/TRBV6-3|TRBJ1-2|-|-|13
TGTGCCAGCACCCTCCATCCTAACTATGGCTACACCTTC
CASTLHPNYGYTF
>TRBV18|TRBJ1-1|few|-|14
TGTGCCAGCTCACCGTTAGAATCGAACACTGAAGCTTTCTTT
CASSPLESNTEAFF
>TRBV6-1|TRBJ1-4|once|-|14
TGTGCCAGCAGAAAAGCCGGGAGTTATGAAAAACTGTTTTTT
CASRKAGSYEKLFF
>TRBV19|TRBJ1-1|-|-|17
TGTGCCAGTAGTATCCGGGGGCCGGGTTCGAGGTTCACTGAAGCTTTCTTT
CASSIRGPGSRFTEAFF
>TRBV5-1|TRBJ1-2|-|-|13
TGCGCCAGCAGCTTGTCTCAGGGCGATGGCTACACCTTC
CASSLSQGDGYTF
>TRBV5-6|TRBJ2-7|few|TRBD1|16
TGTGCCAGCAGCTTGGGGGCAGGGGGTAGCCGGAGGTGGTCCTTTTTC
CASSLGAGGSRRWSFF
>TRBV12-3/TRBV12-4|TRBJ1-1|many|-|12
TGTGCTTCGACGGTCTCGGGCACTGAAGCTTTCTTT
CASTVSGTEAFF
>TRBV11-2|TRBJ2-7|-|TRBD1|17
TGTGCCAGCAGCTTCCTGACAGGGGCCTACGGAACCTACGAGCAGTACTTC
CASSFLTGAYGTYEQYF
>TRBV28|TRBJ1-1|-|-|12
TGTGCCAGCAGCTTGCTGAAGACTGAAGCTATCTTT
CASSLLKTEAIF
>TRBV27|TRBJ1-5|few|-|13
TGTGCCAGCAAAGGCAGGGGAAATCAGCCCCAGCATTTT
CASKGRGNQPQHF
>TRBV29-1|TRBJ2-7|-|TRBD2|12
TGCAGCGTTGAAGAGGCTAGCGGCGAGCAGTACTTC
CSVEEASGEQYF
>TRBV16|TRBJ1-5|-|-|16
TGTGCCAGCAGCCAATCCGGGGGATATAGCAATCAGCCCCAGCATTTT
CASSQSGGYSNQPQHF
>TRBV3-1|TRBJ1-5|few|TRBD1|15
TGTGCCAGCAGCCAGGGGACAGGGGGCATCCAGCCCCAGCATTTT
CASSQGTGGIQPQHF
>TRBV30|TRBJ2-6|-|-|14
TGTGCCTGGAGTGAGGGACGTGGGGCCAACGTCCTGACTTTC
CAWSEGRGANVLTF
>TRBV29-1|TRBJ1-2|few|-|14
TGCAGCGTTGTAGCGGGGGGACCTAACTATGGCTACACCTTC
CSVVAGGPNYGYTF
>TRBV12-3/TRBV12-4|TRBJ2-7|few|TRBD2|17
TGTGCCAGCAGTCAAAGAGGACTAGCCAGCAGCCCTTACGAGCAGTACTTC
CASSQRGLASSPYEQYF
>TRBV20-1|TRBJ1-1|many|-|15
TGCAGTGCTAGAGATATTGCGGTCACATACACTGAAGCTTTCTTT
CSARDIAVTYTEAFF
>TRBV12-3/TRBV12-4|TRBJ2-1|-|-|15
TGTGCCAGCAGTTTAGTGGGCCTAACTTTCAATGAGCAGTTCTTC
CASSLVGLTFNEQFF
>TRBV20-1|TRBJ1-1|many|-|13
TGCAGTGCTAGAGAGGAGGGGATCGCTGAAGCTTTCTTT
CSAREEGIAEAFF
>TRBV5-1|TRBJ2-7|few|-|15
TGCGCCAGCAGCTTGGTTCACAGGGCGACCTACGAGCAGTACTTC
CASSLVHRATYEQYF
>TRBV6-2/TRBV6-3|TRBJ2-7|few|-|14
TGTGCCAGCAGTTACGGGGCGGGACGGTACGAGCAGTACTTC
CASSYGAGRYEQYF
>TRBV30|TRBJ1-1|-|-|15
TGTGCCTGGAGGACGATTGGGTACATGAACACTGAAGCTTTCTTT
CAWRTIGYMNTEAFF
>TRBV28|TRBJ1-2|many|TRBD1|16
TGTGCCAGCAGCAAACCACTATCGGGACAGCCCTTCAGGTACACCTTC
CASSKPLSGQPFRYTF
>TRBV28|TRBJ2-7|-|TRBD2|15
TGTGCCAGCAGTGCCGTAGCGGGAGGCTCCTACGAGCAGTACTTC
CASSAVAGGSYEQYF
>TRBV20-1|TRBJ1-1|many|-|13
TGCAGTGCTAATCAGGGACCGAACACTGAAGCTTTCTTT
CSANQGPNTEAFF
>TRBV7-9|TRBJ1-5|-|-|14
TGTGCCAGCAGCGACCAGGGACCGGATCAGCCCCAGCATTTT
CASSDQGPDQPQHF
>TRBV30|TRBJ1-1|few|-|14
TGTGCCTGGAGAGGAATGGGGGCCAGCACTGAAGCTTTCTTT
CAWRGMGASTEAFF
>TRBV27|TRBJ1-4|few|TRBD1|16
TGTGCCAGCAGTAGAACCACGACAGGGGAAAATGAAAAACTGTTTTTT
CASSRTTTGENEKLFF
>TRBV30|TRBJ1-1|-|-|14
TGTGCCTGGAGTTGGGGACTAGGGAACCCTGAAGCTTTCTTT
CAWSWGLGNPEAFF
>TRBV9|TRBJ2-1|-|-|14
TGTGCCAGCAGCGTAGGACTAGGGTGTAATGAGCAGTTCTTC
CASSVGLGCNEQFF
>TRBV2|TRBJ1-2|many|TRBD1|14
TGTGCCAGCAGTAGGACAGGAGCTAACTATGGCTACACCTTC
CASSRTGANYGYTF
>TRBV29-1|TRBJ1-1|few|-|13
TGCAGCGGCCTGATAACACAGGGCGCTGAAGCTTTCTTT
CSGLITQGAEAFF
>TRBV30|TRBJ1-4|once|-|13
TGTGCCTGGAGTGTACCGGGAATACAAAAACTGTTTTTT
CAWSVPGIQKLFF
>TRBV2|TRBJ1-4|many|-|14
TGTGCCAGCCTGTATCGGGTGTCTAATGAAAAACTGTTTTTT
CASLYRVSNEKLFF
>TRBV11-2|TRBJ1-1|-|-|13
TGTGCCAGCAGCCCTAATGGGCGCACTGAAGCTTTCTTT
CASSPNGRTEAFF